A single sample gave rise to the 19 T cell receptor beta chains below, sequenced in a study of T cell changes during pregnancy in multiple sclerosis. Only in-frame clones appear in the TCRdb table, and some are missing; sequencing was by immunoSEQ multiplex PCR. The sample lists tens of thousands of clones, 94% occurring once. The source material was peripheral blood, sampled after pregnancy. The source is a female donor in good health, enrolled as a control in a pregnancy study.

V and J are TRBV7-9 and TRBJ2-1, with 7 bases fitting TRBD2. Germline CDR1 is SEHNR and CDR2 is FQNEAQ (reference sequence). V was clipped by 5 bases and J by 0 bases; unmatched bases: 7. The CDR3 is made up of 16 amino acids. The chain's CDR3 is CASSLPRGSSYNEQFF. The CDR3 region has the DNA TGTGCCAGCAGCCTCCCTCGCGGGAGCTCCTACAATGAGCAGTTCTTC.

The rearrangement joins TRBV28 to TRBJ2-1; D is perhaps TRBD2 (7 bases). Deletions cut 2 bases from V and 0 bases from J, with 11 bases between. This CDR3 has 16 residues. Germline V lookup: CDR1 MDHEN, CDR2 SYDVKM. The DNA of the CDR3 is TGTGCCAGCAGTTTAGGGGGGGCCAGCTCCTACAATGAGCAGTTCTTC. It is translated as CASSLGGASSYNEQFF. The variable domain in full, completed from reference TRBV28 and TRBJ2-1, reads DVKVTQSSRYLVKRTGEKVFLECVQDMDHENMFWYRQDPGLGLRLIYFSYDVKMKEKGDIPEGYSVSREKKERFSLILESASTNQTSMYLCASSLGGASSYNEQFFGPGTRLTVL.

J is TRBJ2-3 and V is TRBV5-1; TRBD2 might be the D (7 bases). This CDR3 is built from 15 residues. V gave up 3 bases and J gave up 2 bases, with 13 bases separating them. Germline V gene data show CDR1 as SGHRS and CDR2 as YFSETQ. The CDR3, as DNA: TGCGCCAGCAGCTCCCCCGGGGGGCACACAGATACGCAGTATTTT. This encodes CASSSPGGHTDTQYF. Using reference TRBV5-1 and TRBJ2-3 for the parts outside the CDR3, the full variable domain is KAGVTQTPRYLIKTRGQQVTLSCSPISGHRSVSWYQQTPGQGLQFLFEYFSETQRNKGNFPGRFSGRQFSNSRSEMNVSTLELGDSALYLCASSSPGGHTDTQYFGPGTRLTVL.

For the CDR3, the DNA is TGCGCCAGCAGCCCTAGTGGACTAGATATAACCGGGGAGCTGTTTTTT. Its translation is CASSPSGLDITGELFF. This chain joins TRBV5-1 and TRBJ2-2; TRBD2 agrees at 7 bases. The CDR3 has 16 amino acids. Germline trimming cut 4 bases from V and 5 bases from J; bases unmatched to any gene: 11. Germline assignment: CDR1 SGHRS and CDR2 YFSETQ.

V and J are TRBV9 and TRBJ2-1; D is undetermined. The CDR3 runs 12 residues. Per germline, CDR1 SGDLS and CDR2 YYNGEE. Trimming removed 0 bases from V and 12 bases from J, with 10 bases in between. The CDR3 is CASSVGNYPQFF. In DNA form, the CDR3 reads TGTGCCAGCAGCGTAGGAAACTATCCGCAGTTCTTC.

The rearrangement links TRBV2 to TRBJ2-4; a possible D gene is TRBD2 (7 bases). With 6 bases removed from V and 5 bases from J, the gap between germline ends came to 20 bases. CDR1 and CDR2 (germline): SNHLY, FYNNEI. This CDR3 is built from 16 residues. CDR3 protein: CASRESRGGRENIQYF. The CDR3 nucleotides are TGTGCCAGCAGGGAAAGTAGGGGGGGACGGGAAAACATTCAGTACTTC.

The rearrangement joins TRBV28 to TRBJ2-1; D possibly corresponds to TRBD1 (6 bases). The V end lost 6 bases, the J end lost 5 bases, and 14 bases lay between the germline ends. The CDR3 runs 14 residues. From germline, CDR1 is MDHEN and CDR2 SYDVKM. The CDR3 sequence is CASRLPGQHNEQFF. CDR3 bases: TGTGCCAGCAGATTACCCGGACAGCACAATGAGCAGTTCTTC.

The genes are TRBV2 and TRBJ2-7; 7 positions match TRBD1. The CDR3 length is 13 residues. Trimming at V came to 6 bases and at J to 2 bases, leaving 4 bases not matched to a gene. The V gene's germline CDR1 is SNHLY and CDR2 FYNNEI. The CDR3 DNA is TGTGCCAGCAGCACTGACAGGGCCTACGAGCAGTACTTC. Translated, it gives CASSTDRAYEQYF.

The V call is TRBV6-1, the J call TRBJ2-6; D is undetermined. Germline V CDR1 and CDR2: MNHNS, SASEGT. The CDR3 spans 15 residues. V lost 3 bases, J lost 2 bases, and 8 bases lay in between. In DNA form, the CDR3 reads TGTGCCAGCAGTGAGGAGAAAGCTGGGGCCAACGTCCTGACTTTC. This gives the protein CASSEEKAGANVLTF.

V gene TRBV10-3 combines with J gene TRBJ2-2, with 9 positions matching TRBD1. The CDR3 sequence is 16 residues long. Germline CDR1 and CDR2: ENHRY and SYGVKD. Trimming removed 5 bases from V and 5 bases from J; junction bases left unmatched: 9. CDR3 bases: TGTGCCATCAGTAGGACAGGGGTCTCTGAAACCGGGGAGCTGTTTTTT. Its protein is CAISRTGVSETGELFF.

The CDR3 nucleotides are TGTGCCAGCAGCTTAACAGGGACTGAAGCTTTCTTT. Protein product: CASSLTGTEAFF. V gene TRBV5-5 combines with J gene TRBJ1-1; weak D call: TRBD1 (6 bases). V was cut by 2 bases and J by 5 bases, with 7 bases left in between. The CDR3 covers 12 residues. Germline CDR1 is SGHKS and CDR2 is YYEKEE (reference sequence).

The gene calls are TRBV7-9 and TRBJ2-3; 11 bases fit TRBD2. Losses at the gene ends were 6 bases for V and 2 bases for J; bases not matched to a gene: 10. CDR1 SEHNR and CDR2 FQNEAQ come from the germline V gene (reference sequence). The CDR3 covers 17 residues. DNA for the CDR3: TGTGCCAGCAGGGTAGATACGGGACTAGCGGTCACAGATACGCAGTATTTT. Its protein is CASRVDTGLAVTDTQYF.

V usage is TRBV29-1 and J usage is TRBJ1-5; TRBD1 agrees at 11 bases. The germline gives CDR1 SQVTM, CDR2 ANQGSEA. The trim removed 6 bases at V and 6 bases at J, leaving 4 bases unmatched. The CDR3 is 13 residues long. CDR3: CSVPGQGGQPQHF. The CDR3 DNA is TGCAGCGTCCCGGGACAGGGGGGTCAGCCCCAGCATTTT. Combining the CDR3 with reference TRBV29-1 and TRBJ1-5 gives the whole variable domain SAVISQKPSRDICQRGTSLTIQCQVDSQVTMMFWYRQQPGQSLTLIATANQGSEATYESGFVIDKFPISRPNLTFSTLTVSNMSPEDSSIYLCSVPGQGGQPQHFGDGTRLSIL.

V is TRBV19 and J is TRBJ2-1; 11 bases are shared with TRBD1. Germline values: CDR1 LNHDA, CDR2 SQIVND (reference sequence). This CDR3 has 14 amino acids. The V gene end was trimmed by 5 bases and the J gene end by 10 bases; junction bases not matched to a gene: 7. The DNA for the CDR3 is TGTGCCAGTAGTCTAGGACAGGGGGCTGAGGAGCAGTTCTTC. This translates into CASSLGQGAEEQFF. Supplemented by reference TRBV19 and TRBJ2-1, the full variable domain reads DGGITQSPKYLFRKEGQNVTLSCEQNLNHDAMYWYRQDPGQGLRLIYYSQIVNDFQKGDIAEGYSVSREKKESFPLTVTSAQKNPTAFYLCASSLGQGAEEQFFGPGTRLTVL.

The chain couples TRBV29-1 to TRBJ1-1; D possibly corresponds to TRBD1 (5 bases). Between the trimmed V and J ends, which lost 2 bases and 4 bases, there was a span of 11 bases. The CDR3 loop spans 13 amino acids. Germline values: CDR1 SQVTM, CDR2 ANQGSEA. The CDR3 sequence is CSVERQGGTEAFF. The DNA for the CDR3 is TGCAGCGTTGAACGTCAGGGTGGCACTGAAGCTTTCTTT.

The chain's CDR3 is CASSEGLAVSSYEQYF. The CDR3 DNA sequence: TGTGCCAGCAGTGAGGGACTAGCGGTGAGCTCCTACGAGCAGTACTTC. The rearrangement uses TRBV2 and TRBJ2-7, with 11 bases matching TRBD2. The V and J ends lost 3 bases and 0 bases, in that order; junction bases with no gene match: 4. This CDR3 is built from 16 residues. Germline assignment: CDR1 SNHLY and CDR2 FYNNEI. Full variable domain (rest looked up from reference TRBV2 and TRBJ2-7): EPEVTQTPSHQVTQMGQEVILRCVPISNHLYFYWYRQILGQKVEFLVSFYNNEISEKSEIFDDQFSVERPDGSNFTLKIRSTKLEDSAMYFCASSEGLAVSSYEQYFGPGTRLTVT.

This clone was recorded only once. The CDR3 protein is CAISESQANEQFF. DNA for the CDR3: TGTGCCATCAGTGAGTCGCAAGCGAATGAGCAGTTCTTC. This chain connects TRBV10-3 to TRBJ2-1; D unclear. The CDR3 covers 13 residues. The germline CDR1 and CDR2 sequences are ENHRY and SYGVKD. Trimming cost V 0 bases and J 7 bases, with 7 bases left between them.

The chain links TRBV2 to TRBJ2-1; 11 positions match TRBD2. This CDR3 comprises 16 residues. Germline loops: CDR1 SNHLY, CDR2 FYNNEI. With 6 bases clipped from V and 0 bases from J, the junction kept 4 bases outside the gene matches. This CDR3 reads CASRGTSGSSYNEQFF. The CDR3 DNA follows: TGTGCCAGCAGGGGGACTAGCGGAAGCTCCTACAATGAGCAGTTCTTC.

CDR3 sequence (DNA): TGTGCCAGCAGTTACTCTGGCGCGGCAGGGGAAAAGTACTTC. This translates into CASSYSGAAGEKYF. This rearrangement joins TRBV6-5 to TRBJ2-7; a weak D match, TRBD1 (6 bases). Trimming shortened V by 0 bases and J by 11 bases, and 17 bases separated the two germline ends. This CDR3 is 14 amino acids long. Germline V gene sequence: CDR1 MNHEY, CDR2 SVGAGI.